A single sample is the source of the 31 T cell receptor beta chains below, sequenced in a study of T cell responses to AZD1222 COVID-19 vaccine. Only in-frame clones appear in the TCRdb table, and some are missing; sequencing was by immunoSEQ multiplex PCR. The table includes about 110,000 clones, 80% to 95% detected once. The sequencing used peripheral blood, collected on day 0 of AZD1222 vaccination. Every receptor here comes from an adult in good health.

The V call is TRBV5-6, the J call TRBJ2-1; 8 nucleotides line up with TRBD1. Looked up from germline, CDR1 is SGHDT and CDR2 is YYEEEE. The CDR3 extends over 16 amino acids. V shed 4 bases and J 1 base; nucleotides not matched to a gene: 7. The CDR3 loop is CASSSIGQGSYNEQFF. For the CDR3, the DNA is TGTGCCAGCAGCAGTATCGGACAGGGTTCCTACAATGAGCAGTTCTTC.

V and J are TRBV2 and TRBJ1-1; D may be TRBD1 (6 bases). The CDR3 has 16 residues. Deletions cut 8 bases from V and 4 bases from J, with 23 bases between. Germline CDR1 reads SNHLY; CDR2 reads FYNNEI. The CDR3 sequence: CASATESGTRVTEAFF. The CDR3 nucleotides read TGTGCCAGCGCGACTGAATCCGGGACAAGAGTCACTGAAGCTTTCTTT.

The rearrangement links TRBV15 to TRBJ1-2, with 12 bases matching TRBD1. This CDR3 is 16 amino acids long. V gave up 2 bases and J gave up 4 bases; unmatched junction bases: 5. Per germline, CDR1 LNHNV and CDR2 YYDKDF (reference sequence). Here the CDR3 DNA reads TGTGCCACCAGCAGACCGGGACAGGGGGCTACCTATGGCTACACCTTC. It yields the protein CATSRPGQGATYGYTF.

The sample holds one count of this clone. The V gene is TRBV7-8, the J gene TRBJ1-2; D not resolved. CDR1 and CDR2 (germline): SGHVS, FQNEAQ. This CDR3 has 13 amino acids. V lost 1 base and J lost 7, with 10 bases in between. This CDR3 is CASSLGEGFGYTF. The CDR3 DNA reads TGTGCCAGCAGCTTAGGCGAGGGTTTTGGCTACACCTTC.

The V gene is TRBV5-1, the J gene TRBJ1-2; no reliable D call. The V and J ends lost 2 bases and 7 bases respectively, with 12 bases between them. The germline V gene encodes CDR1 SGHRS and CDR2 YFSETQ. The CDR3 spans 13 residues. The DNA of the CDR3 is TGCGCCAGCAGCTTCGAGGGAAACCGTGGCTACACCTTC. Its protein is CASSFEGNRGYTF.

The chain carries TRBV6-5 and TRBJ1-1; 7 bases match TRBD1. The germline V gene encodes CDR1 MNHEY and CDR2 SVGAGI. The CDR3 covers 14 residues. V dropped 5 bases and J dropped 3; count of bases not matched to a gene: 6. CDR3 DNA: TGTGCCAGCAGTCGCAACAGGGGCGACACTGAAGCTTTCTTT. Residues: CASSRNRGDTEAFF.

This clone has only one observation. The rearrangement links TRBV6-5 to TRBJ2-2; possibly TRBD1 for D (5 bases). Trimming removed 6 bases at V and 7 bases at J, with 12 bases between. CDR1 and CDR2 from the germline V gene are MNHEY and SVGAGI. The CDR3 contains 13 residues. Here the CDR3 DNA reads TGTGCCAGCAGCTTAGGGGTGAGCGGGGAGCTGTTTTTT. Translated, it gives CASSLGVSGELFF.

This clone was seen once. The CDR3 bases are TGCGCCAGCAGCTTGGATCTAGCGGGGGGATCGTTCTTTGAAGAGACCCAGTACTTC. Translated, it gives CASSLDLAGGSFFEETQYF. The chain has TRBV5-1 and TRBJ2-5; TRBD2 matches 11 bases. CDR1 and CDR2 (germline): SGHRS, YFSETQ. CDR3 length equals 19 residues. The V and J ends lost 0 bases and 3 bases, in that order; junction bases with no gene match: 13.

CDR3 protein: CASSLRDNYGYTF. In DNA form, the CDR3 reads TGTGCCAGCAGCTTAAGGGATAACTATGGCTACACCTTC. The chain couples TRBV13 to TRBJ1-2, with D unclear. The CDR3 is made up of 13 amino acids. Germline V CDR1 and CDR2: PRHDT, FYEKMQ (reference sequence). Trimming left V 2 bases short and J 1 base short, with 5 bases between.

The genes are TRBV5-1 and TRBJ1-6; D uncertain. The CDR3 consists of 16 residues. The V gene lost 0 bases and the J gene lost 11 bases, with 18 bases spanning the gap. Per germline, CDR1 SGHRS and CDR2 YFSETQ. The CDR3 coding sequence is TGCGCCAGCAGCTTGGGGACCGCAGGAGGGTTAACACCCCTCCACTTT. Translated, it gives CASSLGTAGGLTPLHF.

The V gene is TRBV30, the J gene TRBJ2-7, with 9 bases identical to TRBD1. The V segment lost 2 bases and the J segment 2 bases; nucleotides outside the gene matches: 7. The CDR3 consists of 15 residues. Germline loops: CDR1 GTSNPN, CDR2 SVGIG (reference sequence). The CDR3 loop reads CAWSSGTGTTYEQYF. Written as DNA, the CDR3 is TGTGCCTGGAGTTCCGGGACAGGGACAACCTACGAGCAGTACTTC.

The V call is TRBV28, the J call TRBJ2-1, with 7 bases lining up with TRBD2. CDR3 length equals 15 residues. V lost 7 bases, J lost 3 bases, and 9 bases stayed unmatched. Germline CDR1 reads MDHEN; CDR2 reads SYDVKM. The CDR3 DNA reads TGTGCCAGCACTCGTGACGGGGGGAACTACAATGAGCAGTTCTTC. It encodes CASTRDGGNYNEQFF.

This clone was seen only a few times. V gene TRBV5-8 combines with J gene TRBJ2-7; D perhaps matches TRBD2 (6 bases). The CDR3 spans 14 residues. The V and J ends lost 2 bases and 4 bases respectively, with 13 bases between them. Germline CDR1 SGHTS, CDR2 YDEGEE. The CDR3 loop is CASSFAPGLYEQYF. The CDR3 nucleotides read TGTGCCAGCAGCTTCGCCCCGGGACTTTACGAGCAGTACTTC.

This clone was counted only a few times. The DNA for the CDR3 is TGTGCCAGCAGTGAGCCGGGACAGGGTTCCTCACCCCTCCACTTT. This sequence encodes CASSEPGQGSSPLHF. The chain employs TRBV6-1 and TRBJ1-6, with 9 bases aligning to TRBD1. Germline CDR1 reads MNHNS; CDR2 reads SASEGT. The CDR3 runs 15 residues. Trimming removed 3 bases from V and 10 bases from J; junction bases left unmatched: 7.

V and J are TRBV28 and TRBJ2-6, with D possibly being TRBD1 (6 bases). Per germline, CDR1 MDHEN and CDR2 SYDVKM. The CDR3 loop spans 17 amino acids. The V end lost 5 bases, the J end lost 0 bases, and 14 bases lay between the germline ends. For the CDR3, the DNA is TGTGCCAGCAGTCTCAGGGGTTTCTTCTCTGGGGCCAACGTCCTGACTTTC. Protein: CASSLRGFFSGANVLTF.

This sequence joins TRBV18 and TRBJ1-1, with D uncertain. The CDR3 consists of 14 residues. Germline loops: CDR1 KGHSH, CDR2 LQKENI. V was shortened by 3 bases and J by 1 base, with 9 bases between the two germline ends. The CDR3 coding sequence is TGTGCCAGCTCACCGGCCTCTAGGAACACTGAAGCTTTCTTT. Translation gives CASSPASRNTEAFF.

This chain joins TRBV4-1 and TRBJ1-4; D is unclear. This CDR3 comprises 15 residues. The germline gives CDR1 MGHRA, CDR2 YSYEKL. The V end lost 1 base, the J end lost 3 bases, and 9 bases lay between the germline ends. CDR3 region: CASSQGSPPNEKLFF. The CDR3 nucleotides read TGCGCCAGCAGCCAAGGATCGCCGCCTAATGAAAAACTGTTTTTT.

This chain connects TRBV3-1 (or the pseudogene TRBV3-2) to TRBJ1-6; D call uncertain. The CDR3 loop spans 14 amino acids. Germline loops: CDR1 LGHDT, CDR2 YNNKEL (reference sequence). Trimming removed 1 base from V and 7 bases from J, with 8 bases in between. CDR3 nucleotide sequence: TGTGCCAGCAGCCAAGGGCCCCAGAATTCACCCCTCCACTTT. This encodes CASSQGPQNSPLHF.

The V call is TRBV7-9, the J call TRBJ1-2, with D possibly TRBD1 on 5 matching bases. This CDR3 spans 12 amino acids. The germline CDR1 and CDR2 sequences are SEHNR and FQNEAQ (reference sequence). Trimming shortened V by 3 bases and J by 6 bases, and 8 bases separated the two germline ends. The CDR3 loop is CASSLTEDGYTF. DNA of the CDR3: TGTGCCAGCAGCTTGACAGAAGATGGCTACACCTTC.

The chain has TRBV27 and TRBJ1-5; D is uncertain. V lost 5 bases and J lost 7, with 15 bases in between. The germline gives CDR1 MNHEY, CDR2 SMNVEV (reference sequence). This CDR3 spans 14 amino acids. DNA for the CDR3: TGTGCCAGCAGTCCCCCCCTCTCCGGGCAGCCCCAGCATTTT. This sequence encodes CASSPPLSGQPQHF.

This clone came up once. This chain links TRBV5-1 with TRBJ2-7, with D possibly being TRBD1 or TRBD2 (5 bases each). Looked up from germline, CDR1 is SGHRS and CDR2 is YFSETQ. Deletions cut 4 bases from V and 0 bases from J, with 14 bases between. This CDR3 has 15 residues. The CDR3 DNA follows: TGCGCCAGCAGCCACGACCCCGGGACCTCCTACGAGCAGTACTTC. Translated, it gives CASSHDPGTSYEQYF. The variable domain in full, with the rest retrieved from reference TRBV5-1 and TRBJ2-7, is KAGVTQTPRYLIKTRGQQVTLSCSPISGHRSVSWYQQTPGQGLQFLFEYFSETQRNKGNFPGRFSGRQFSNSRSEMNVSTLELGDSALYLCASSHDPGTSYEQYFGPGTRLTVT.

The chain uses TRBV4-1 and TRBJ1-1; D is perhaps TRBD1 (5 bases). Trimming took off 1 base at V and 0 bases at J, with 6 bases between the two ends. The germline V gene encodes CDR1 MGHRA and CDR2 YSYEKL. This CDR3 contains 14 residues. The CDR3 is CASSQAGMNTEAFF. CDR3 bases: TGCGCCAGCAGCCAAGCAGGGATGAACACTGAAGCTTTCTTT.

This sequence joins TRBV5-1 and TRBJ1-2, with 7 bases lining up with TRBD1. The CDR3 length is 16 residues. The germline gives CDR1 SGHRS, CDR2 YFSETQ. Unmatched junction bases numbered 10, after V lost 3 bases and J lost 2 bases. The CDR3 loop reads CASSSRTGSFNYGYTF. The CDR3 DNA follows: TGCGCCAGCAGCTCACGGACAGGATCCTTCAACTATGGCTACACCTTC. The whole variable domain, filled in from reference TRBV5-1 and TRBJ1-2, reads KAGVTQTPRYLIKTRGQQVTLSCSPISGHRSVSWYQQTPGQGLQFLFEYFSETQRNKGNFPGRFSGRQFSNSRSEMNVSTLELGDSALYLCASSSRTGSFNYGYTFGSGTRLTVV.

The chain combines TRBV21-1 with TRBJ1-2. TRBV21-1 represents a pseudogene. The CDR3 loop spans 16 amino acids. Here the CDR3 reads CASSKSRAGHVYGYTF. In DNA, the CDR3 is TGTGCCAGCAGCAAAAGTAGGGCGGGACACGTCTATGGCTACACCTTC.

This chain connects TRBV5-4 to TRBJ1-2; D is unresolved. CDR1 SGHNT and CDR2 YYREEE come from the germline V gene (reference sequence). Trimming removed 3 bases at V and 4 bases at J, with 19 bases between. The CDR3 runs to 16 residues. The CDR3 sequence is CASSSPLRHPGYGYTF. CDR3 in DNA: TGTGCCAGCAGCTCGCCTCTTCGACACCCGGGCTATGGCTACACCTTC. The full variable domain, its missing parts supplied by reference TRBV5-4 and TRBJ1-2, is ETGVTQSPTHLIKTRGQQVTLRCSSQSGHNTVSWYQQALGQGPQFIFQYYREEENGRGNFPPRFSGLQFPNYSSELNVNALELDDSALYLCASSSPLRHPGYGYTFGSGTRLTVV.

The chain carries TRBV7-8 and TRBJ1-5; D is unresolved. Germline CDR1 SGHVS, CDR2 FQNEAQ. V gave up 0 bases and J gave up 3 bases, with 3 bases separating them. CDR3 length: 13 residues. CDR3 loop: CASSLAFNQPQHF. The CDR3 DNA follows: TGTGCCAGCAGCTTAGCTTTCAATCAGCCCCAGCATTTT.

V usage is TRBV10-3 and J usage is TRBJ1-1; TRBD1 aligns across 9 bases. The CDR3 extends over 14 amino acids. V gave up 7 bases and J gave up 1 base; unmatched junction bases: 4. Germline CDR1 is ENHRY and CDR2 is SYGVKD. The CDR3 here is CAITGTGRNTEAFF. CDR3 coding DNA: TGTGCCATCACCGGGACAGGGCGGAACACTGAAGCTTTCTTT.

This clone is a singleton in its sample. The J gene is TRBJ2-2, the V gene TRBV2; D unclear. V shed 6 bases and J shed 4 bases, with 6 bases lying between them. The CDR3 loop spans 12 amino acids. Per the germline V gene, CDR1 is SNHLY and CDR2 is FYNNEI. The CDR3, as DNA: TGTGCCAGCAGGGTGGGCACCGGGGAGCTGTTTTTT. Its protein product is CASRVGTGELFF. The whole variable domain, remainder taken from reference TRBV2 and TRBJ2-2, is EPEVTQTPSHQVTQMGQEVILRCVPISNHLYFYWYRQILGQKVEFLVSFYNNEISEKSEIFDDQFSVERPDGSNFTLKIRSTKLEDSAMYFCASRVGTGELFFGEGSRLTVL.

The DNA of the CDR3 is TGCAGCGTTGAAGACTTCCGGTACGAGCAGTACTTC. Translating gives CSVEDFRYEQYF. The genes are TRBV29-1 and TRBJ2-7; no clear D. Germline V gene sequence: CDR1 SQVTM, CDR2 ANQGSEA. Between the trimmed V and J ends, which lost 0 bases and 4 bases, there was a span of 7 bases. The CDR3 spans 12 residues.

V gene TRBV24-1 combines with J gene TRBJ1-2, with D unclear. Germline V gene sequence: CDR1 KGHDR, CDR2 SFDVKD. This CDR3 is built from 15 residues. The germline V and J ends were trimmed by 2 bases and 5 bases, with 14 bases remaining between them. CDR3 nucleotide sequence: TGTGCCACCAGTGATTCTGGTACAGCCCAATATGGCTACACCTTC. Its protein product is CATSDSGTAQYGYTF.

This rearrangement joins TRBV14 to TRBJ2-2, with no clear D. V lost 0 bases and J lost 1, with 6 bases in between. The V gene's germline CDR1 is SGHDN and CDR2 FVKESK. The CDR3 spans 15 residues. The CDR3: CASSQDRRNTGELFF. The CDR3 nucleotides are TGTGCCAGCAGCCAAGATAGACGGAACACCGGGGAGCTGTTTTTT.